The rows below give T cell receptor beta chains drawn from one sample of a study of blood T cell repertoires in COVID-19. Profiling relied on immunoSEQ multiplex PCR, and the TCRdb table lists in-frame clones only, not all of them. The sample has fewer than 450,000 clones; approximately 87% are singletons. The specimen sequenced was peripheral blood. Source of these receptors: a woman aged 50 to 60 with COVID-19, enrolled during active disease. Both conserved end residues are part of each CDR3. A D gene is named only where the DNA matches it firmly. Part of the rows lack a size; the others show once, few, many or a class for expanded clones.

J: TRBJ2-3
D: .
V: TRBV5-8
size: .
DNA: TGTGCCAGCAGCTTGAGACAGACAGGCACAGATACGCAGTATTTT
CDR3: CASSLRQTGTDTQYF

J: TRBJ2-2
D: TRBD2
V: TRBV3-1/TRBV3-2
size: .
DNA: TGTGCCAGCAGTCCTAGCGGGAGGGGAGGCGGGGAGCTGTTTTTT
CDR3: CASSPSGRGGGELFF

J: TRBJ2-1
D: TRBD1
V: TRBV27
size: .
DNA: TGTGCCAGCAGACGCAATCCGGACAGGGTCGTAAATGAGCAGTTCTTC
CDR3: CASRRNPDRVVNEQFF

J: TRBJ2-1
D: .
V: TRBV5-1
size: .
DNA: TGCGCCAGCACTGACAGACACAATGAGCAGTTCTTC
CDR3: CASTDRHNEQFF

J: TRBJ2-1
D: TRBD2
V: TRBV4-1
size: .
DNA: TGCGCCAGCAGCCAAGAAGGACTAGCGGGTTGGAACAATGAGCAGTTCTTC
CDR3: CASSQEGLAGWNNEQFF

J: TRBJ1-4
D: .
V: TRBV7-8
size: .
DNA: TGTGCCAGCAGCTTCGGACAGATAGCAACTAATGAAAAACTGTTTTTT
CDR3: CASSFGQIATNEKLFF

J: TRBJ1-4
D: TRBD1
V: TRBV4-1
size: .
DNA: TGCGCCAGCGGCGGAGCCCCCGGGGACAGGGGACCAACTAATGAAAAACTGTTTTTT
CDR3: CASGGAPGDRGPTNEKLFF

J: TRBJ1-1
D: .
V: TRBV30
size: few
DNA: TGTGCCTGGAGTGAGGCAGGGCACACTGAAGCTTTCTTT
CDR3: CAWSEAGHTEAFF

J: TRBJ1-2
D: .
V: TRBV9
size: once
DNA: TGTGCCAGCAGCGACCCCCTCCCGGGGAGGAGGGTTGGCTACACCTTC
CDR3: CASSDPLPGRRVGYTF

J: TRBJ2-5
D: .
V: TRBV6-5
size: .
DNA: TGTGCCAGCAGCCTCCTAGAGACTCCATCGGAGACCCAGTACTTC
CDR3: CASSLLETPSETQYF

J: TRBJ2-2
D: TRBD2
V: TRBV4-2
size: .
DNA: TGTGCCAGCAGCCCGACGGGACTAGCGGGAGAGGCCGGGGAGCTGTTTTTT
CDR3: CASSPTGLAGEAGELFF

J: TRBJ2-1
D: TRBD2
V: TRBV30
size: once
DNA: TGTGCCTGGAGTGTCGGTAGCGGGAGAGCGAATGAGCAGTTCTTC
CDR3: CAWSVGSGRANEQFF

J: TRBJ1-2
D: TRBD1
V: TRBV7-2
size: .
DNA: TGTGCCAGCAGCCGGGGACAGGGCTCACGCTACACCTTC
CDR3: CASSRGQGSRYTF

J: TRBJ2-7
D: .
V: TRBV6-2/TRBV6-3
size: .
DNA: TGTGCCAGCAGTTTGACAGAAGTCTACGAGCAGTACTTC
CDR3: CASSLTEVYEQYF

J: TRBJ2-7
D: TRBD2
V: TRBV5-6
size: .
DNA: TGTGCCAGCAGCCTGGGACTAGCGCGAACCTACGAGCAGTACTTC
CDR3: CASSLGLARTYEQYF

J: TRBJ1-1
D: .
V: TRBV6-2/TRBV6-3
size: .
DNA: TGTGCCAGCAGTTACGCGGAGACGAGACGCGAGGCTTTCTTT
CDR3: CASSYAETRREAFF

J: TRBJ2-3
D: .
V: TRBV27
size: .
DNA: TGTGCCAGCAGTTTAGCAGGGTATCGCGGCACAGATACGCAGTATTTT
CDR3: CASSLAGYRGTDTQYF

J: TRBJ2-1
D: TRBD1
V: TRBV5-1
size: .
DNA: TGCGCCAGCAGCTCTGGACAGGGCAATGAGCAGTTCTTC
CDR3: CASSSGQGNEQFF

J: TRBJ1-5
D: .
V: TRBV27
size: .
DNA: TGTGCCAGCAGTTTATCGTTCCGGAGATTTTATAGCAATCAGCCCCAGCATTTT
CDR3: CASSLSFRRFYSNQPQHF

J: TRBJ2-2
D: TRBD2
V: TRBV5-1
size: .
DNA: TGCGCCACCAGACCCCTAGCGGGAGTCGGGACCGGGGAGCTGTTTTTT
CDR3: CATRPLAGVGTGELFF

J: TRBJ2-7
D: TRBD2
V: TRBV28
size: .
DNA: TGTGCCAGCACTCTCACCAACTTAGCGGGAGGCTACGAGCAGTACTTC
CDR3: CASTLTNLAGGYEQYF

J: TRBJ1-5
D: .
V: TRBV6-1
size: .
DNA: TGTGCCAGCAGTGAAAACCATTTTGGAGGCAATCAGCCCCAGCATTTT
CDR3: CASSENHFGGNQPQHF

J: TRBJ1-2
D: .
V: TRBV5-6
size: .
DNA: TGTGCCAGCAGCTTTAGACAGGCCGGCTACACCTTC
CDR3: CASSFRQAGYTF

J: TRBJ2-7
D: TRBD2
V: TRBV7-9
size: .
DNA: TGTGCCAGCAGCTTAGTAGCGGGGGACTCCTACGAGCAGTACTTC
CDR3: CASSLVAGDSYEQYF

J: TRBJ2-5
D: TRBD2
V: TRBV27
size: few
DNA: TGTGCCAGCAGTTTAGCGGGAGAGGGGGAGACCCAGTACTTC
CDR3: CASSLAGEGETQYF

J: TRBJ1-3
D: TRBD1
V: TRBV11-1
size: once
DNA: TGTGCCAGCAGCTTCGCCAGACAGGGGCCGGGAAACACCATATATTTT
CDR3: CASSFARQGPGNTIYF

J: TRBJ2-1
D: TRBD2
V: TRBV19
size: once
DNA: TGTGCCAGTAGGATACTAGCGGGAGCCAATGAGCAGTTCTTC
CDR3: CASRILAGANEQFF

J: TRBJ1-1
D: TRBD1
V: TRBV5-1
size: .
DNA: TGCGCCAGCAGCACCAGGACAGGCGCTATGAACACTGAAGCTTTCTTT
CDR3: CASSTRTGAMNTEAFF

J: TRBJ2-5
D: TRBD2
V: TRBV24-1
size: .
DNA: TGTGCCACCAGCCGAAGCGGGACTAGCGGGACAGAGACCCAGTACTTC
CDR3: CATSRSGTSGTETQYF

J: TRBJ2-1
D: TRBD2
V: TRBV19
size: .
DNA: TGTGCCAGTAGTCGAGGCGGGAGGGCCGTGTCGTCCTACAATGAGCAGTTCTTC
CDR3: CASSRGGRAVSSYNEQFF

J: TRBJ2-5
D: TRBD2
V: TRBV29-1
size: .
DNA: TGCAGCGTTGGGGCGGGAGTAATGGAGACCCAGTACTTC
CDR3: CSVGAGVMETQYF

J: TRBJ2-2
D: TRBD2
V: TRBV30
size: few
DNA: TGTGCCTGGAGTGTACTGAGCGGGAGAACCGGGGAGCTGTTTTTT
CDR3: CAWSVLSGRTGELFF

J: TRBJ1-5
D: .
V: TRBV6-1
size: once
DNA: TGTGCCAGCAGTGAAAGGAGTGTTTGGAGCAATCAGCCCCAGCATTTT
CDR3: CASSERSVWSNQPQHF

J: TRBJ2-2
D: .
V: TRBV4-2
size: once
DNA: TGTGCCAGCAGCCATTTTTCTGGGGAGCTGTTTTTT
CDR3: CASSHFSGELFF

J: TRBJ1-5
D: TRBD1
V: TRBV6-6
size: .
DNA: TGTGCCAGCAGTTACACAGGGGGCGCGGGTCAGCCCCAGCATTTT
CDR3: CASSYTGGAGQPQHF

J: TRBJ1-1
D: TRBD1
V: TRBV15
size: .
DNA: TGTGCCACCAGCAGAGGGACAGGGGGTTGGGTAGGCACTGAAGCTTTCTTT
CDR3: CATSRGTGGWVGTEAFF

J: TRBJ2-2
D: TRBD2
V: TRBV5-6
size: .
DNA: TGTGCCAGCAGCCTCATTGATGTTCTAGCGGGAGGGCGGACCGGGGAGCTGTTTTTT
CDR3: CASSLIDVLAGGRTGELFF

J: TRBJ1-1
D: .
V: TRBV11-2
size: .
DNA: TGTGCCAGCAGCTTAGAGTTAGCGGATGAAGCTTTCTTT
CDR3: CASSLELADEAFF

J: TRBJ2-1
D: .
V: TRBV5-5
size: .
DNA: TGTGCCAGCAGCTTTGGTCCGGAGTATGAGCAGTTCTTC
CDR3: CASSFGPEYEQFF

J: TRBJ2-1
D: TRBD1
V: TRBV30
size: .
DNA: TGTGCCTGGAATGGACAGGGGGAGTTGAATGAGCAGTTCTTC
CDR3: CAWNGQGELNEQFF

J: TRBJ1-5
D: TRBD1
V: TRBV30
size: .
DNA: TGTGCCTGGAGTGGACAGGGGGGTCAGCCCCAGCATTTT
CDR3: CAWSGQGGQPQHF

J: TRBJ2-2
D: .
V: TRBV7-9
size: .
DNA: TGTGCCAGCAGCTTAAGACAGAACACCGGGGAGCTGTTTTTT
CDR3: CASSLRQNTGELFF

J: TRBJ1-2
D: .
V: TRBV19
size: .
DNA: TGTGCCAGTAGTTCCCATCTTATAAAGAGGAGGGTCCCGGATGGCTACACCTTC
CDR3: CASSSHLIKRRVPDGYTF